The T cell receptor (beta chain) described here comes from a study of T cells in narcolepsy. Across the whole study: Enrolled donors included narcolepsy type 1 or type 2 patients and healthy controls. Whole-study results and caveats: Healthy controls reportedly lacked the autoreactive clonotypes serially found in patients' blood. In some patient and control memory CD4+ samples, autoreactive clones were absent.

A word on this clone: Its specificity is not known.

Sequenced by immunoSEQ multiplex PCR; TCRdb stores in-frame clones only, minus some. This table has 25,000 to 35,000 clones, 75% to 90% appearing once. Trimming cost V 4 bases and J 6 bases; bases outside gene matches: 10. Per germline, CDR1 SGHDT and CDR2 YYEEEE. CDR3 length equals 15 residues. The clonotype was recovered from a human donor with narcolepsy. Sequencing was done on a sample of CD45RA- memory CD4+ T cells from PBMCs. The chain is built from TRBV5-6 and TRBJ2-1; 7 bases agree with TRBD1. CDR3 nucleotide sequence: TGTGCCAGCAGCCTCCCGGGACAGAGTTTCAATGAGCAGTTCTTC. Its translation is CASSLPGQSFNEQFF.